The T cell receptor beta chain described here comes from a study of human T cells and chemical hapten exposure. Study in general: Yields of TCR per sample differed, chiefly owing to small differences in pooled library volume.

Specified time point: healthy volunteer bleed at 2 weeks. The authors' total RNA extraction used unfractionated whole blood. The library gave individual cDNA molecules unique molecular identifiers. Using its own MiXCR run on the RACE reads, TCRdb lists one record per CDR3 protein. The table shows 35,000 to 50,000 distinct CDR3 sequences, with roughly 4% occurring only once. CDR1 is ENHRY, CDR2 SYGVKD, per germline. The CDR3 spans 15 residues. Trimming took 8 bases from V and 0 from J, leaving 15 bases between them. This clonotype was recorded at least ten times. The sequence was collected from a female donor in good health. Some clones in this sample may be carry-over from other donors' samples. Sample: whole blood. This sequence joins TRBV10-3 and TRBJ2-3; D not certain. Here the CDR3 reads CAIASGLSSTDTQYF. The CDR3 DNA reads TGTGCCATCGCTTCGGGCCTCTCTAGCACAGATACGCAGTATTTT.